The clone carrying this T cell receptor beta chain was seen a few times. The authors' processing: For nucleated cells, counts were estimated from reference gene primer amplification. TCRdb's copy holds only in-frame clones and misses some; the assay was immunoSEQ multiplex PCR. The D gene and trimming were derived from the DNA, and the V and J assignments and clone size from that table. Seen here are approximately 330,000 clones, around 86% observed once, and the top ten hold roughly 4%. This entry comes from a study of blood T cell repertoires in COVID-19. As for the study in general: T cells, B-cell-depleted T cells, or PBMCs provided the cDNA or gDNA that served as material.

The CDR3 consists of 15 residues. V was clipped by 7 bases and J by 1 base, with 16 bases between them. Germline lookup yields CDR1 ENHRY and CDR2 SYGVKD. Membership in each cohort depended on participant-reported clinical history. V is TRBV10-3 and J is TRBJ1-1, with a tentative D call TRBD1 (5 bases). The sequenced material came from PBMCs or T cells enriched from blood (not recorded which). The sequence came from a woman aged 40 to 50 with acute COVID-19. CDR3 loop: CAITRTQGGNTEAFF. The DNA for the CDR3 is TGTGCCATCACCCGAACCCAGGGCGGGAACACTGAAGCTTTCTTT.